This TCR beta chain was recorded in a study of T cell changes during pregnancy in multiple sclerosis. Libraries were prepared by immunoSEQ multiplex PCR; TCRdb keeps only in-frame clonotypes and omits some of them. The table shows some 30,000 clones, with roughly nine tenths occurring only once. The CDR3 totals 17 residues. In germline, CDR1 is SGHVS, CDR2 FNYEAQ. V was cut by 0 bases and J by 2 bases, with 15 bases left in between. The source of this sequence is a female donor with multiple sclerosis, enrolled in a pregnancy study. The chain is built from TRBV7-6 and TRBJ2-3; possible D gene TRBD1, 6 bases. The sequencing here drew on CD8+ T cells from peripheral blood mononuclear cells, taken in the second trimester of pregnancy. CDR3 loop: CASSLAFRTEYTDTQYF. The CDR3 coding sequence is TGTGCCAGCAGCTTAGCTTTCCGGACAGAGTACACAGATACGCAGTATTTT.